The next 9 T cell receptor beta chains were all read from a single sample in a study of shared clonotypes between healthy human individuals. Generated by immunoSEQ multiplex PCR, the TCRdb table keeps only in-frame clones and is missing some. The repertoire holds 950,000 to 1,300,000 clones, with 70% to 80% as singletons. The source material was memory CD4+ T cells sorted from blood. Subset described: CD45RA-negative fraction. These receptors originate from a man aged 18 to 35 in good health.

This clone was recorded a few times. This chain uses TRBV13 with TRBJ2-1; tentatively, D is TRBD2 (6 bases). There are 12 residues in the CDR3. The germline V gene encodes CDR1 PRHDT and CDR2 FYEKMQ (reference sequence). V was shortened by 3 bases and J by 7 bases, with 7 bases between the two germline ends. The CDR3 DNA sequence: TGTGCCAGCAGCTTTCTAGCGAATGAGCAGTTCTTC. As protein: CASSFLANEQFF. Filled out from reference TRBV13 and TRBJ2-1, the complete variable domain reads AAGVIQSPRHLIKEKRETATLKCYPIPRHDTVYWYQQGPGQDPQFLISFYEKMQSDKGSIPDRFSAQQFSDYHSELNMSSLELGDSALYFCASSFLANEQFFGPGTRLTVL.

The chain is built from TRBV29-1 and TRBJ1-2; TRBD1 aligns across 8 bases. The germline gives CDR1 SQVTM, CDR2 ANQGSEA. Losses at the gene ends were 1 base for V and 4 bases for J; bases not matched to a gene: 11. The CDR3 loop spans 16 amino acids. The CDR3 spells CSVEAGTGAGSYGYTF. In nucleotides, the CDR3 is TGCAGCGTTGAAGCCGGGACAGGAGCTGGTAGCTATGGCTACACCTTC.

This clone was observed once. The chain has TRBV2 and TRBJ2-1; 11 nucleotides match TRBD2. The V segment lost 4 bases and the J segment 6 bases; nucleotides outside the gene matches: 5. The CDR3 length is 15 residues. The V gene's germline CDR1 is SNHLY and CDR2 FYNNEI. CDR3 in amino acids: CASSVLAGVSNEQFF. The DNA of the CDR3 is TGTGCCAGCAGTGTACTAGCGGGAGTCAGCAATGAGCAGTTCTTC.

The chain couples TRBV5-5 to TRBJ2-7, with 10 nucleotides matching TRBD1. The CDR3 loop spans 14 amino acids. The trim removed 6 bases at V and 5 bases at J, leaving 8 bases unmatched. The germline V gene encodes CDR1 SGHKS and CDR2 YYEKEE (reference sequence). CDR3 sequence reads: CASIPGQGNNEQYF. The DNA of the CDR3 is TGTGCCAGCATCCCGGGACAGGGGAACAACGAGCAGTACTTC.

The chain couples TRBV7-9 to TRBJ1-1; TRBD1 aligns across 11 bases. CDR3 length: 18 amino acids. V lost 7 bases and J lost 1; bases outside the gene matches: 14. Per germline, CDR1 SEHNR and CDR2 FQNEAQ (reference sequence). For the CDR3, the DNA is TGTGCCAGCACCTTGGGACAGGGGGATAAGAGCGCGAACACTGAAGCTTTCTTT. As protein: CASTLGQGDKSANTEAFF.

The chain couples TRBV29-1 to TRBJ2-5; the D gene is possibly TRBD1 (6 bases). CDR3 length: 12 residues. Germline lookup yields CDR1 SQVTM and CDR2 ANQGSEA. V dropped 6 bases and J dropped 5 bases, with 13 bases sitting between them. The CDR3 bases are TGCAGCGTCGTCCCGAGGGGGGAGACCCAGTACTTC. Protein: CSVVPRGETQYF. Complete variable domain (other parts from reference TRBV29-1 and TRBJ2-5): SAVISQKPSRDICQRGTSLTIQCQVDSQVTMMFWYRQQPGQSLTLIATANQGSEATYESGFVIDKFPISRPNLTFSTLTVSNMSPEDSSIYLCSVVPRGETQYFGPGTRLLVL.

In the case of this clone: This CDR3 is also generated by other DNA sequences in the sample. The chain combines TRBV7-2 with TRBJ2-3; D gene unclear. CDR3 length: 14 residues. Deletions cut 5 bases from V and 0 bases from J, with 9 bases between. Germline CDR1 reads SGHTA; CDR2 reads FQGNSA. CDR3 amino acids: CASSLARSTDTQYF. In nucleotides, the CDR3 is TGTGCCAGCAGCCTGGCCCGAAGCACAGATACGCAGTATTTT.

The chain couples TRBV2 to TRBJ2-3; 8 nucleotides line up with TRBD1. The CDR3 length is 12 residues. Losses at the gene ends were 8 bases for V and 14 bases for J; bases not matched to a gene: 12. Looked up from germline, CDR1 is SNHLY and CDR2 is FYNNEI. The CDR3 DNA follows: TGTGCCAGCCAGGCCCAGGGGGCGCGAGGGTATTTT. Protein sequence: CASQAQGARGYF. Complete variable domain (other parts from reference TRBV2 and TRBJ2-3): EPEVTQTPSHQVTQMGQEVILRCVPISNHLYFYWYRQILGQKVEFLVSFYNNEISEKSEIFDDQFSVERPDGSNFTLKIRSTKLEDSAMYFCASQAQGARGYFGPGTRLTVL.

The J gene is TRBJ1-2, the V gene TRBV28; D unclear. CDR1 and CDR2 (germline): MDHEN, SYDVKM. The CDR3 is made up of 12 amino acids. V was pared by 3 bases and J by 8 bases, with 10 bases between. CDR3 sequence: CASSLYGLGYTF. The CDR3 DNA sequence: TGTGCCAGCAGTTTGTACGGGCTGGGCTACACCTTC.